This TCR beta chain was documented in a study of T cell repertoires in cytomegalovirus infection. Whole-study context: Indications of both CMV infection and matching HLA type were provided by public TCR beta signatures. General study findings and limits: Predominance within the ex vivo response was attributable to HLA-C-restricted CMV-specific TCR beta clonotypes. Carriers of CMV and the relevant HLA type were discriminated by public TCR beta frequency.

Of note for this clonotype: No antigen is known for it.

Each CDR3 protein is one row after TCRdb ran MiXCR on the reads. The sample contains about 150,000 distinct CDR3 sequences, 23% of which appear only once. From germline, CDR1 is MNHEY and CDR2 SVGEGT. The ends lost 0 bases at V and 5 bases at J; junction bases unmatched: 5. The CDR3 totals 15 residues. The sequence derives from a human donor in good health (CMV status not recorded). Some clones in this sample may be carry-over from other donors' samples. The V and J genes are TRBV6-2 or TRBV6-3 and TRBJ2-7, with 9 bases identical to TRBD2. Source material: PBMCs. CDR3 region: CASSYSAGGRHEQYF. The DNA for the CDR3 is TGTGCCAGCAGTTACTCGGCGGGGGGGCGACACGAGCAGTACTTC.